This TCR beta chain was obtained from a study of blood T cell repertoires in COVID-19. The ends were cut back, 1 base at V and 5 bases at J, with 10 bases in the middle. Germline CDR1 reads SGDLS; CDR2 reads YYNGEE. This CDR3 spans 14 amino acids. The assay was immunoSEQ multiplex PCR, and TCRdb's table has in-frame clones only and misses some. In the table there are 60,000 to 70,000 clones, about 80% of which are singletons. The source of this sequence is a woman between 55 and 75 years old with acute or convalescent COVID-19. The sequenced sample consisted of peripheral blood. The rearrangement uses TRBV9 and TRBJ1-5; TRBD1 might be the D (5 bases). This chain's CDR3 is CASSVQGGDQPQHF. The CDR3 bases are TGTGCCAGCAGCGTACAGGGAGGGGATCAGCCCCAGCATTTT.